This TCR beta chain was captured in a study of metastatic and nonmetastatic thyroid tumors. Turning to the study itself: Comparison of repertoires was carried out across blood and tumor or nodule tissue from malignant and benign thyroid patients.

The CDR3 is 16 residues long. The germline V gene has CDR1 SGHVS and CDR2 FNYEAQ. Between the trimmed V and J ends, which lost 1 base and 2 bases, there was a span of 11 bases. All patients were untreated before thyroid surgery. TCRdb called clones again from the PCR reads with MiXCR. This table has some 15,000 clones, 9.5% to 13% appearing once. There are many counts of this clone. Sequencing input: blood. This TCR was recovered from a female donor with papillary thyroid cancer or a benign thyroid nodule (not recorded which). Some clones in this sample may be carry-over from other donors' samples. The chain employs TRBV7-6 and TRBJ1-4; possible D gene TRBD1, 5 bases. DNA for the CDR3: TGTGCCAGCAGCTTAGATCTTTCAGGGACTAATGAAAAACTGTTTTTT. It codes for CASSLDLSGTNEKLFF. The full variable domain, completed using reference TRBV7-6 and TRBJ1-4, is GAGVSQSPRYKVTKRGQDVALRCDPISGHVSLYWYRQALGQGPEFLTYFNYEAQQDKSGLPNDRFSAERPEGSISTLTIQRTEQRDSAMYRCASSLDLSGTNEKLFFGSGTQLSVL.